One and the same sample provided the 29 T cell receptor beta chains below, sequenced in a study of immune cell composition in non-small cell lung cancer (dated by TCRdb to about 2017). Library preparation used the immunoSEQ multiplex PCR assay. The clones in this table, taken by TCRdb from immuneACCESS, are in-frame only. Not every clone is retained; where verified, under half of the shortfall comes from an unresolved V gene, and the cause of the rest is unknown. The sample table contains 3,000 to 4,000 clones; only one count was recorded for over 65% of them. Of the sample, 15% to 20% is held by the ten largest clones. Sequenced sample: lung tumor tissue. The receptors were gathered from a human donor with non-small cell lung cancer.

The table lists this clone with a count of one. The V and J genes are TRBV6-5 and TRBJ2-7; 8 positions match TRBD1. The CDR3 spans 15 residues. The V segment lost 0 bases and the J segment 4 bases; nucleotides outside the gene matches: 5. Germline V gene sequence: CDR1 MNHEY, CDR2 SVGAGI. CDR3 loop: CASSYSSGGGYEQYF. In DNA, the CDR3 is TGTGCCAGCAGTTACTCCTCAGGGGGCGGGTACGAGCAGTACTTC.

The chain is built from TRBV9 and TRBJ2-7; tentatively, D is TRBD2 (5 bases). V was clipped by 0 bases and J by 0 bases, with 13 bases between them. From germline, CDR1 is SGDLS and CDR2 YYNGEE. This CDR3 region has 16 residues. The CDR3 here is CASSVGSAGYSYEQYF. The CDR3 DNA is TGTGCCAGCAGCGTAGGAAGTGCGGGCTACTCCTACGAGCAGTACTTC.

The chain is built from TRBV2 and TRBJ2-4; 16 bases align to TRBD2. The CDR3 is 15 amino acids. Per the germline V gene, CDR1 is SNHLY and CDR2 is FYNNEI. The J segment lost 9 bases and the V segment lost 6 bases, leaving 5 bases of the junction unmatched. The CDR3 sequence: CASSGTSGRASIQYF. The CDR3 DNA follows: TGTGCCAGCAGCGGGACTAGCGGGAGGGCCTCCATTCAGTACTTC.

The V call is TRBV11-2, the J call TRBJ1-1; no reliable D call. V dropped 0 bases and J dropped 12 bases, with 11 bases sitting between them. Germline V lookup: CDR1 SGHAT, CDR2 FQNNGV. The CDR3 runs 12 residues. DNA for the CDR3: TGTGCCAGCAGCTTAGATCAACACGACACTTTCTTT. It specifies CASSLDQHDTFF. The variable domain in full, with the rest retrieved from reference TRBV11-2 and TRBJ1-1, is EAGVAQSPRYKIIEKRQSVAFWCNPISGHATLYWYQQILGQGPKLLIQFQNNGVVDDSQLPKDRFSAERLKGVDSTLKIQPAKLEDSAVYLCASSLDQHDTFFGQGTRLTVV.

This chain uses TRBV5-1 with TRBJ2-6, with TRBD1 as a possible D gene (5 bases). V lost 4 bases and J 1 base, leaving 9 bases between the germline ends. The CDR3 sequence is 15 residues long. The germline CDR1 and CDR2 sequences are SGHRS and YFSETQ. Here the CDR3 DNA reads TGCGCCAGCAGCCAGACAGTATCTGGGGCCAACGTCCTGACTTTC. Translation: CASSQTVSGANVLTF.

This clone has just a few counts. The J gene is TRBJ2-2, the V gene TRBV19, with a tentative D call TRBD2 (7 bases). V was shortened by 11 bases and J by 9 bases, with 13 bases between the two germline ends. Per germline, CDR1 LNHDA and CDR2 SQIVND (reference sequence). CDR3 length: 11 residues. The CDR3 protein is CASGGPRELFF. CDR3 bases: TGTGCCTCCGGGGGGCCACGGGAGCTGTTTTTT.

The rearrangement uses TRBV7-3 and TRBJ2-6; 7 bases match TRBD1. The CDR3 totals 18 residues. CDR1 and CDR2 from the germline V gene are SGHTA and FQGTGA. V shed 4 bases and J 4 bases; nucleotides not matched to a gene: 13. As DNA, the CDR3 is TGTGCCAGCAGCTCCGGCGGAACAGGGGTAGCAGGGGCCAACGTCCTGACTTTC. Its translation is CASSSGGTGVAGANVLTF. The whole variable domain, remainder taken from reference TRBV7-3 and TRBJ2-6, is GAGVSQTPSNKVTEKGKYVELRCDPISGHTALYWYRQSLGQGPEFLIYFQGTGAADDSGLPNDRFFAVRPEGSVSTLKIQRTERGDSAVYLCASSSGGTGVAGANVLTFGAGSRLTVL.

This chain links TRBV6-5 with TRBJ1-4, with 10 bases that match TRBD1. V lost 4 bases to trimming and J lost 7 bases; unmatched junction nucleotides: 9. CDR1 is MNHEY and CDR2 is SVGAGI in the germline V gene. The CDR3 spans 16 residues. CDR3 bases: TGTGCCAGCAGTTCTTTGGGGGGGACAGGGGTTGAAAAACTGTTTTTT. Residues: CASSSLGGTGVEKLFF.

In DNA form, the CDR3 reads TGCGCCAGCACCCTGGGCCCGAGGGAGACGGCCGAGCAGTACTTC. Translated, it gives CASTLGPRETAEQYF. V gene TRBV5-1 combines with J gene TRBJ2-7; TRBD2 might be the D (5 bases). Trimming took off 6 bases at V and 6 bases at J, with 22 bases between the two ends. This CDR3 is 15 amino acids long. Per the germline V gene, CDR1 is SGHRS and CDR2 is YFSETQ.

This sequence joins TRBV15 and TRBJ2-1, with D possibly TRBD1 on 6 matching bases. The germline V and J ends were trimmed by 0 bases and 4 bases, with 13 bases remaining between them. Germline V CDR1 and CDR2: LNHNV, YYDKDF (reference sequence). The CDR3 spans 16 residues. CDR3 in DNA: TGTGCCACCAGCAGAGATCAAGGGACAACATACAATGAGCAGTTCTTC. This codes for CATSRDQGTTYNEQFF.

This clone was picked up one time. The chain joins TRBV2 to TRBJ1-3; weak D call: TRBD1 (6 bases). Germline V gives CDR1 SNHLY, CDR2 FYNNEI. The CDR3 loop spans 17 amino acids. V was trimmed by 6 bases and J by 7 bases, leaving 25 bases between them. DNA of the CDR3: TGTGCCAGCAGCCCTGAAGCCAGAGAGGTAGACAGGAACACCATATATTTT. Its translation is CASSPEAREVDRNTIYF.

The CDR3 region is CASSLVEHNSGNTIYF. The CDR3 DNA follows: TGTGCCAGCAGCTTGGTTGAACATAACTCTGGAAACACCATATATTTT. The chain carries TRBV5-5 and TRBJ1-3; unclear D gene. Trimming took off 0 bases at V and 0 bases at J, with 10 bases between the two ends. CDR1 is SGHKS, CDR2 YYEKEE, per germline (reference sequence). CDR3 length: 16 amino acids.

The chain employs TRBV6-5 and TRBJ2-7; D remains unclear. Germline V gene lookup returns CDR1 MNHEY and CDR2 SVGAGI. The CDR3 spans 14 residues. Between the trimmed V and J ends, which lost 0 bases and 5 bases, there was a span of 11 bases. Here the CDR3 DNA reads TGTGCCAGCAGTTACTCCTTTGGGCAGGACGAGCAGTACTTC. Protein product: CASSYSFGQDEQYF.

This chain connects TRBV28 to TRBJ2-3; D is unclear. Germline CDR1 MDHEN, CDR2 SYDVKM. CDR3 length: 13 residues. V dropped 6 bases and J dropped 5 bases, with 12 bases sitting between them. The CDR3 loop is CASSPLYQDTQYF. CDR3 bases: TGTGCCAGCAGCCCACTCTATCAAGATACGCAGTATTTT.

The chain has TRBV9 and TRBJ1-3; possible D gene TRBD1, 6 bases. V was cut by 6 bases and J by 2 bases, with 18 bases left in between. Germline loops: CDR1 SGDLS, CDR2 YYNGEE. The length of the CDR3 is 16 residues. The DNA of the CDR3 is TGTGCCAGCACCGCCGGGCTACAGGGAGCTGGAAACACCATATATTTT. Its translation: CASTAGLQGAGNTIYF.

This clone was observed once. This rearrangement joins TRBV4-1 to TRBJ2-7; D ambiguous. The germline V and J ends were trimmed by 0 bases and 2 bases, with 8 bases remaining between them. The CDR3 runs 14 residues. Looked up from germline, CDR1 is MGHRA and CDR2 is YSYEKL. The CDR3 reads CASSQDGQAYEQYF. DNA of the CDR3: TGCGCCAGCAGCCAAGATGGCCAGGCCTACGAGCAGTACTTC.

The DNA for the CDR3 is TGTGCCAGCAGCGTAATGGGACAGGGCACAGATACGCAGTATTTT. This translates into CASSVMGQGTDTQYF. The chain combines TRBV9 with TRBJ2-3; 8 bases map to TRBD1. The CDR3 totals 15 residues. Germline CDR1 reads SGDLS; CDR2 reads YYNGEE. Trimming took 1 base from V and 1 from J; bases not matched to a gene: 2.

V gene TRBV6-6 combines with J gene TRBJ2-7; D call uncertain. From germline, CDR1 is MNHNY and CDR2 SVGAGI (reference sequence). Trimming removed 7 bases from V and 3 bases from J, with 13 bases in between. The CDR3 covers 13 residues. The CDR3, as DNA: TGTGCCAGCACCTACCGGCTAGACTACGAGCAGTACTTC. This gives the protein CASTYRLDYEQYF.

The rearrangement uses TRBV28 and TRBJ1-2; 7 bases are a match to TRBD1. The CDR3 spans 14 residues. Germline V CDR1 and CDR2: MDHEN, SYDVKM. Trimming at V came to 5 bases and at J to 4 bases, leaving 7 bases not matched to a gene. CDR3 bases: TGTGCCAGCAGTCCTGGAGACAGGGCCTATGGCTACACCTTC. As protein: CASSPGDRAYGYTF.

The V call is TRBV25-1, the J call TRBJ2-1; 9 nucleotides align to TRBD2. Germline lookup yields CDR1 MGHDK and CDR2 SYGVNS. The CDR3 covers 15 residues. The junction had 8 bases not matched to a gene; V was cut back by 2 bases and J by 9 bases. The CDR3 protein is CASSERSGRSGEQFF. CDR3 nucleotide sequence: TGTGCCAGCAGTGAACGGAGCGGGAGGAGCGGTGAGCAGTTCTTC.

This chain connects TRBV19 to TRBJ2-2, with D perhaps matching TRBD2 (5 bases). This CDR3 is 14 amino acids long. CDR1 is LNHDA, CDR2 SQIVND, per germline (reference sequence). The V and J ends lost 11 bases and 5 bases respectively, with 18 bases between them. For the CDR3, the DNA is TGTGCCGCGTCTAGCCCCGGCAGAACCGGGGAGCTGTTTTTT. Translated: CAASSPGRTGELFF. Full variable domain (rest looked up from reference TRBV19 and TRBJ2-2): DGGITQSPKYLFRKEGQNVTLSCEQNLNHDAMYWYRQDPGQGLRLIYYSQIVNDFQKGDIAEGYSVSREKKESFPLTVTSAQKNPTAFYLCAASSPGRTGELFFGEGSRLTVL.

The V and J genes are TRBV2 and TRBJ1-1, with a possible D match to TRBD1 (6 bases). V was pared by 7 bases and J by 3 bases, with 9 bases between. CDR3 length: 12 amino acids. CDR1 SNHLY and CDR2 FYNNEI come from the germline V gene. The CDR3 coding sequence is TGTGCCAGCAAGGGGGAGTACACTGAAGCTTTCTTT. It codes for CASKGEYTEAFF.

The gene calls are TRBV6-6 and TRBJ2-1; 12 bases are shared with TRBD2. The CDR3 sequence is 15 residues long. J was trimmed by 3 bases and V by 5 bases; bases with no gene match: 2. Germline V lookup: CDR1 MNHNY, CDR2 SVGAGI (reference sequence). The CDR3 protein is CASSPGLAGYNEQFF. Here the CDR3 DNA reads TGTGCCAGCAGTCCGGGACTAGCGGGCTACAATGAGCAGTTCTTC.

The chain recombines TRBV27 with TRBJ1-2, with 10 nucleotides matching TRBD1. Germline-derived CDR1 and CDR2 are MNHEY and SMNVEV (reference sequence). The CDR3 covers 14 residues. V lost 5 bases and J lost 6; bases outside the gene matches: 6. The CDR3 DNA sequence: TGTGCCAGCAGTCCGGACAGGGGGGTAAATGGCTACACCTTC. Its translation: CASSPDRGVNGYTF.

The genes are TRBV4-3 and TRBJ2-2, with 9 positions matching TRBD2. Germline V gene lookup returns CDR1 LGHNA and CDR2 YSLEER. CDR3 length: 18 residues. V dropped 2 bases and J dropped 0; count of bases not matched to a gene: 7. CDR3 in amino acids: CASSQRFRLAANTGELFF. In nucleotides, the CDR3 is TGCGCCAGCAGCCAAAGGTTTCGACTAGCGGCGAACACCGGGGAGCTGTTTTTT.

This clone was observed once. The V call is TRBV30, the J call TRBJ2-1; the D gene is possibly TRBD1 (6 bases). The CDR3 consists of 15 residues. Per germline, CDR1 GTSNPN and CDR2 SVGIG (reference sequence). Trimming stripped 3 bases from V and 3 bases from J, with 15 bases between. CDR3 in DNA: TGTGCCTGGAGCAGAACAGGGTCCTTCTACAATGAGCAGTTCTTC. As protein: CAWSRTGSFYNEQFF.

The CDR3 loop is CASRWDISNQPQHF. In DNA, the CDR3 is TGCGCCAGCAGGTGGGACATTAGCAATCAGCCCCAGCATTTT. The V gene is TRBV10-2, the J gene TRBJ1-5; TRBD1 might be the D (6 bases). With 6 bases removed from V and 0 bases from J, the gap between germline ends came to 9 bases. The CDR3 sequence is 14 residues long. The germline gives CDR1 WSHSY, CDR2 SAAADI.

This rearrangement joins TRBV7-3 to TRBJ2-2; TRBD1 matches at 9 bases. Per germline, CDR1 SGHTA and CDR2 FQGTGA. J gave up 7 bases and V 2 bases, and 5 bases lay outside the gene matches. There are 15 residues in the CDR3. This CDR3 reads CASSLSGQGNGELFF. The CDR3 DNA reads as TGTGCCAGCAGCTTATCGGGACAGGGAAACGGGGAGCTGTTTTTT.

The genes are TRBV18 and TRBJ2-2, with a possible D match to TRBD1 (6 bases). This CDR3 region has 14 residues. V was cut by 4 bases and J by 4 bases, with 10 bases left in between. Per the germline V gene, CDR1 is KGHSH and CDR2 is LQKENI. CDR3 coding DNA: TGTGCCAGCTCACGAGGGGGATTCACCGGGGAGCTGTTTTTT. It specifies CASSRGGFTGELFF.